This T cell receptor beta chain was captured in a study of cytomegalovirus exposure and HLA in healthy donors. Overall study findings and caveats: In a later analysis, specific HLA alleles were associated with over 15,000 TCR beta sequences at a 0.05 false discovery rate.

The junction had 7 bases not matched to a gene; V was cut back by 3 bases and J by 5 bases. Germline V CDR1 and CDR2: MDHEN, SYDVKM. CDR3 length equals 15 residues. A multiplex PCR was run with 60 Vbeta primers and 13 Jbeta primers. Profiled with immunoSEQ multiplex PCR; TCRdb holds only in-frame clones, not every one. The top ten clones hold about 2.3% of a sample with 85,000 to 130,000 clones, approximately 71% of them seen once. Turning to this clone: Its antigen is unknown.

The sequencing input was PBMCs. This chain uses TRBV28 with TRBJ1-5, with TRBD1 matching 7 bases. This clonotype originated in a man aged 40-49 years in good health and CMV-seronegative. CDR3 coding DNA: TGTGCCAGCAGTTTGAGGGCAGGGGGGCATCAGCCCCAGCATTTT. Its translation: CASSLRAGGHQPQHF.